The rows below give T cell receptor beta chains drawn from one sample of a study of cytomegalovirus exposure and HLA in healthy donors. The method was immunoSEQ multiplex PCR; TCRdb's version includes in-frame clones alone and lacks a portion of them. The sample gives approximately 70,000 clones, around 76% of which show up once; about 5.7% is in the top ten. The sample consisted of PBMCs. The receptors here all came from a man aged 45 to 65 in good health and CMV-seronegative. The CDR3 runs from the conserved cysteine through the conserved F or W. Each record gives: clone size, J gene, V gene, D gene, CDR3 protein, CDR3 DNA. A D gene is named only where the DNA matches it firmly. Rows give clone size only sometimes, using once, few, many, or a class for an expanded clone.

>once|TRBJ2-1|TRBV5-1|TRBD2
CASSFETLAGGGNEQFF
TGCGCCAGCAGCTTCGAAACTCTAGCGGGAGGGGGGAATGAGCAGTTCTTC
>once|TRBJ1-5|TRBV18|NA
CASSREVDQPQHF
TGTGCCAGCTCAAGGGAGGTGGATCAGCCCCAGCATTTT
>few|TRBJ1-5|TRBV6-1|NA
CASYLGTSSNQPQHF
TGTGCCAGTTACCTCGGGACAAGCTCTAATCAGCCCCAGCATTTT
>NA|TRBJ2-2|TRBV29-1|TRBD1
CSVKDRGGSGELFF
TGCAGCGTCAAGGACAGGGGTGGGTCCGGGGAGCTGTTTTTT
>NA|TRBJ2-3|TRBV7-9|TRBD2
CASSFERGSTDTQYF
TGTGCCAGCAGCTTTGAGCGGGGCAGCACAGATACGCAGTATTTT
>NA|TRBJ2-5|TRBV7-6|NA
CASSEASHETQYF
TGTGCCAGCAGTGAAGCGAGTCACGAGACCCAGTACTTC
>many|TRBJ2-6|TRBV27|TRBD2
CASSWLVAGGSGANVLTF
TGTGCCAGCAGTTGGTTAGTAGCGGGGGGGTCTGGGGCCAACGTCCTGACTTTC
>NA|TRBJ1-5|TRBV5-4|TRBD1
CASSLGTGPGQPQHF
TGTGCCAGCAGCCTCGGGACAGGGCCTGGTCAGCCCCAGCATTTT
>once|TRBJ1-6|TRBV19|TRBD1
CASSMVEGARSPLHF
TGTGCCAGTAGTATGGTCGAGGGGGCTCGTTCACCCCTCCACTTT
>NA|TRBJ1-2|TRBV6-6|NA
CASSYSERRGYTF
TGTGCCAGCAGTTACTCGGAGAGAAGGGGCTACACCTTC
>NA|TRBJ1-1|TRBV29-1|TRBD1
CSVDSTGAQTEAFF
TGCAGCGTAGACTCGACAGGGGCCCAAACTGAAGCTTTCTTT
>NA|TRBJ2-7|TRBV2|TRBD1
CASSGDSSYEQYF
TGTGCCAGCAGTGGGGACAGCTCCTACGAGCAGTACTTC
>NA|TRBJ2-6|TRBV5-4|NA
CASGQNSGPSVGANVLTF
TGTGCCAGCGGACAGAACTCGGGACCCTCGGTTGGGGCCAACGTCCTGACTTTC
>NA|TRBJ2-3|TRBV5-4|TRBD1
CASSNDRDADTQYF
TGTGCCAGCAGCAACGACAGGGATGCAGATACGCAGTATTTT
>few|TRBJ2-1|TRBV19|TRBD2
CASSIEDGGEFF
TGTGCCAGTAGTATAGAGGACGGGGGGGAGTTCTTC
>NA|TRBJ2-3|TRBV29-1|NA
CSVETGQPSTDTQYF
TGCAGCGTTGAAACAGGACAGCCCAGCACAGATACGCAGTATTTT
>NA|TRBJ1-2|TRBV27|NA
CASSPKGLTGYTF
TGTGCCAGCAGTCCGAAGGGGCTTACTGGCTACACCTTC
>once|TRBJ2-7|TRBV27|TRBD2
CASSLISGGGPKEQYF
TGTGCCAGCAGTCTAATATCCGGGGGAGGGCCAAAAGAGCAGTACTTC
>NA|TRBJ1-5|TRBV7-2|TRBD1
CASSLVQGGQPQHF
TGTGCCAGCAGCCTTGTTCAGGGGGGTCAGCCCCAGCATTTT
>NA|TRBJ2-5|TRBV28|NA
CATEGQPQKETQYF
TGTGCCACCGAAGGACAGCCTCAGAAAGAGACCCAGTACTTC
>NA|TRBJ2-2|TRBV5-1|TRBD2
CASSLATSGFTGELFF
TGCGCCAGCAGCTTGGCCACTAGCGGGTTCACCGGGGAGCTGTTTTTT
>once|TRBJ2-6|TRBV27|NA
CASSSTGNSGANVLTF
TGTGCCAGCAGCTCCACAGGGAACTCTGGGGCCAACGTCCTGACTTTC
>few|TRBJ2-7|TRBV4-3|TRBD1
CASSQVQGASYEQYF
TGCGCCAGCAGCCAAGTACAGGGGGCGTCCTACGAGCAGTACTTC
>NA|TRBJ1-2|TRBV28|NA
CATLAPGGRQYGYTF
TGTGCCACCCTAGCCCCGGGGGGACGACAATACGGCTACACCTTC
>once|TRBJ2-3|TRBV5-8|NA
CASSWGGRSTDTQYF
TGTGCCAGCAGCTGGGGGGGGCGGAGCACAGATACGCAGTATTTT
>NA|TRBJ1-1|TRBV28|NA
CASSPGPRRAEAFF
TGTGCCAGCAGTCCCGGGCCAAGGAGGGCTGAAGCTTTCTTT
>NA|TRBJ2-7|TRBV4-1|NA
CASSQIDSYYEQYF
TGCGCCAGCAGCCAGATCGACAGCTACTACGAGCAGTACTTC
>NA|TRBJ2-3|TRBV28|TRBD2
CASTYLSGRADTQYF
TGTGCCAGCACCTACCTCAGCGGGAGGGCAGATACGCAGTATTTT
>NA|TRBJ1-2|TRBV10-3|TRBD1
CAISADGQGYGYTF
TGTGCCATCAGTGCCGATGGACAGGGCTATGGCTACACCTTC
>NA|TRBJ1-2|TRBV5-1|TRBD1
CASSNPSTGMNYGYTF
TGCGCCAGCAGTAACCCCTCGACAGGGATGAACTATGGCTACACCTTC
>NA|TRBJ2-2|TRBV30|NA
CALSAGRLTGELFF
TGTGCCCTTAGTGCGGGAAGGCTCACCGGGGAGCTGTTTTTT
>once|TRBJ1-2|TRBV7-9|NA
CASSPKGGAQGYTF
TGTGCCAGCAGCCCAAAGGGGGGGGCGCAAGGCTACACCTTC
>NA|TRBJ2-7|TRBV18|NA
CASSEGQKYEQYF
TGTGCCAGCTCGGAAGGACAGAAATACGAGCAGTACTTC
>once|TRBJ1-5|TRBV19|TRBD1
CASTQSGTGADLPQHF
TGTGCCAGTACCCAGTCCGGGACAGGGGCCGATTTGCCCCAGCATTTT
>few|TRBJ2-1|TRBV5-4|NA
CASSSAVSYNEQFF
TGTGCCAGCAGCTCTGCGGTCTCCTACAATGAGCAGTTCTTC
>NA|TRBJ1-4|TRBV28|TRBD1
CASSLGGRQGAEKLFF
TGTGCCAGCAGTTTAGGGGGTCGGCAGGGGGCGGAAAAACTGTTTTTT
>NA|TRBJ2-1|TRBV2|NA
CASSEQANPSYNEQFF
TGTGCCAGCAGTGAGCAGGCTAATCCCTCCTACAATGAGCAGTTCTTC